This T cell receptor beta chain was sequenced in a study of CD8 T cells in Susac syndrome (dated by TCRdb to the late 2010s). At the level of the whole study: Of the Susac syndrome patients who were sequenced, more than five had clinically active disease and eight or nine were in clinical remission. CD8+ T cell repertoire clonality was compared between around eleven healthy donors, roughly 14 Susac syndrome patients and around 15 multiple sclerosis patients. The study used repertoire sequencing to test whether antigen drove CD8+ T cell activation and differentiation in Susac syndrome. At the time of blood withdrawal, Susac syndrome patients were either therapy-naive, taking corticosteroids (with some also receiving IVIg), or on IVIg alone. The paper's findings and limits, for the study overall: Clonal expansion was seen in Susac syndrome CD8+ repertoires, peaking in CD8+ TEMRA cells and being greater in clinically active patients than in remitting ones. The number of individuals in the TCR sequencing and HLA analysis was acknowledged as relatively small. Looking at Susac-specific public clones, the researchers identified 15 to 20 in the total CD8+ repertoire and roughly 5 in the CD8+ TEMRA repertoire.

V is cut by 1 base and J by 5 bases, and the space between the germline ends is 17 bases. The CDR3 sequence holds 16 residues, the cysteine and phenylalanine included. CDR3 DNA is the only sequence kept; it has 48 bases, read in frame from the first base. Peripheral blood CD8+ and CD4+ T cells from healthy donors, Susac syndrome patients and multiple sclerosis patients were profiled by high-throughput TCR beta sequencing. Recently defined diagnostic criteria for definite or probable disease were met by the Susac syndrome patients. Bulk CD8+ and CD4+ T cells were purified by magnetic negative isolation, whereas CD8+ TEMRA cells were enriched by FACS. Blood was drawn into EDTA tubes, processed within 24 hours, and PBMCs were isolated by density gradient centrifugation. PBMCs intended for TCR sequencing were frozen in liquid nitrogen and were later thawed in a 37 degrees C water bath. The sorted or isolated CD4+, CD8+ and CD8+ TEMRA cells had a purity of 90% or higher.

On this clonotype: The clone's antigen remains unknown. Per-base qualities were not stored, and no clone one base away is much larger.

RNA was extracted using the RNeasy kit, and about 0.45 to 1 ug of the RNA was reverse transcribed with random hexamers. The immunoSEQ multiplex PCR assay, which covers 54 Vbeta and 13 Jbeta segments, was used to amplify TCR beta CDR3 regions. To correct PCR amplification bias, a synthetic template baseline was used for both primer optimization and computational correction. Regarding the original processing steps: Reads were annotated to V, D and J genes according to IMGT and were analyzed with immunoSEQ Analyzer, with only productive sequences retained. To calculate clonality, Shannon entropy was normalized by log2 of the number of productive unique sequences and then subtracted from one. For each patient and control, public and private clones were evaluated within the 100 most prevalent clones. Clones were defined as Susac-specific if absent from the healthy and MS cohorts, from more than 900 published viral clones and from other ImmuneACCESS disease sequences. The public reads were reprocessed in TCRdb via fastp at Q25 and MiXCR, keeping in-frame beta chains. Rows with a matching CDR3 protein are joined into one entry that keeps the most common DNA and genes. TCRdb's processing, not the study's, gives the V and J calls here. This sample has about 120,000 distinct CDR3 sequences in its table, and around 94% of those were observed once. The leading ten clones occupy 0.21% of the sample.

The sequence was collected from a human donor with Susac syndrome. What was sequenced was CD8+ T cells from PBMCs. Recombination connected TRBV12-3 or TRBV12-4 to TRBJ1-1; the D gene is perhaps TRBD1, from 5 matching bases. The DNA sequence reads TGTGCCAGCAGTTTAGGGGAGGGGCCGTTGGGGACTGAAGCTTTCTTT. This yields the protein CASSLGEGPLGTEAFF.